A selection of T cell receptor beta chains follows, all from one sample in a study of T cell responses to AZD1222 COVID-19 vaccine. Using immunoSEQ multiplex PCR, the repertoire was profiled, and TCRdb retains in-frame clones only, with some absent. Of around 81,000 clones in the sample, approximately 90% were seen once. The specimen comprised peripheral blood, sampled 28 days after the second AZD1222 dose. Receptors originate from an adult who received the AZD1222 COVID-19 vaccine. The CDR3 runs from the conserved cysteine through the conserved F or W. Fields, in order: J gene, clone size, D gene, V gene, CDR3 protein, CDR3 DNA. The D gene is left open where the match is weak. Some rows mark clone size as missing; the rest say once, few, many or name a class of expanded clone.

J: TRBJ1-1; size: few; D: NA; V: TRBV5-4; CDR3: CASSYRDGNTEAFF; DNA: TGTGCCAGCAGTTACAGGGACGGGAACACTGAAGCTTTCTTT
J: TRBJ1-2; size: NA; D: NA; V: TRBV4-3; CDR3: CASSQVKGDRMGYTF; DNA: TGCGCCAGCAGCCAAGTAAAGGGAGACAGGATGGGCTACACCTTC
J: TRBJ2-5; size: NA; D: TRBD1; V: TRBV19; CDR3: CASSMGTGFQETQYF; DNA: TGTGCCAGTAGTATGGGGACAGGGTTTCAAGAGACCCAGTACTTC
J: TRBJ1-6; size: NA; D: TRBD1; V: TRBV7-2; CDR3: CASSAAGQRVAPLHF; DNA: TGTGCCAGCAGCGCAGCGGGACAGAGGGTAGCACCCCTCCACTTT
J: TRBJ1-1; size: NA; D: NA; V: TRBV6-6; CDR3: CASRGRGGNTEAFF; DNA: TGTGCCAGCAGGGGTAGGGGGGGGAACACTGAAGCTTTCTTT
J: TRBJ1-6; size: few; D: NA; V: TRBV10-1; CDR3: CATPRSPLHF; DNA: TGCGCCACCCCCCGTTCACCCCTCCACTTT
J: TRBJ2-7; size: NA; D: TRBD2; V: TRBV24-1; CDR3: CATSDPGTRGEQYF; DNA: TGTGCCACCAGTGATCCCGGGACTAGGGGTGAGCAGTACTTC
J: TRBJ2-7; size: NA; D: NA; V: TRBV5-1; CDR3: CASSFGGQEQYF; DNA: TGCGCCAGCAGCTTCGGGGGGCAAGAGCAGTACTTC
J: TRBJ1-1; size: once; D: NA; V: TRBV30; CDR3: CASLLPMGTEAFF; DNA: TGTGCCTCCCTATTACCCATGGGCACTGAAGCTTTCTTT
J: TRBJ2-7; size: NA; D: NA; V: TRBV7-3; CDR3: CASSLGGFRGSEQYF; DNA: TGTGCCAGCAGCTTAGGAGGGTTCAGGGGGTCCGAGCAGTACTTC
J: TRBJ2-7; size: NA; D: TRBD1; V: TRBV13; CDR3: CASSWTGLYEQYF; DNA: TGTGCCAGCAGCTGGACAGGTTTGTACGAGCAGTACTTC
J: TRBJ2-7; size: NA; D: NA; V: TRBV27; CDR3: CASSLSPTGGPYEQYF; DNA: TGTGCCAGCAGTTTATCGCCAACAGGAGGCCCTTACGAGCAGTACTTC
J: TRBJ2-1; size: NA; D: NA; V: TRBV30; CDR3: CAWKVGHDNEQFF; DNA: TGTGCCTGGAAAGTCGGACACGACAATGAGCAGTTCTTC
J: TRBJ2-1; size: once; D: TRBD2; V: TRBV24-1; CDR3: CATSDRISSGRSYNEQFF; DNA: TGTGCCACCAGTGATCGAATCTCTAGCGGGAGGTCCTACAATGAGCAGTTCTTC
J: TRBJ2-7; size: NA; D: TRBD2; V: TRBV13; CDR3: CASSVSGTSYEQYF; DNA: TGTGCCAGCAGCGTTAGCGGGACAAGCTACGAGCAGTACTTC
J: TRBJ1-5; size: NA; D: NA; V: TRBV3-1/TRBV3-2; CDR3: CASSQASEPQHF; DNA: TGTGCCAGCAGCCAAGCGAGCGAGCCCCAGCATTTT
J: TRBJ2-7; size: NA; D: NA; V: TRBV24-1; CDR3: CATQGSSSYEQYF; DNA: TGTGCCACCCAAGGGAGCAGTTCTTACGAGCAGTACTTC
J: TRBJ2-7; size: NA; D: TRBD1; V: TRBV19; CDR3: CASSRIPGQGAGYEQYF; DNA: TGTGCCAGTAGTCGGATCCCCGGACAGGGGGCCGGCTACGAGCAGTACTTC
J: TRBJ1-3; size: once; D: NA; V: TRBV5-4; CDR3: CASSLGSRNTIYF; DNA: TGTGCCAGCAGCTTGGGGAGCCGAAACACCATATATTTT
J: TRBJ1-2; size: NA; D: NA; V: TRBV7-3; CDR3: CASSPTAENYGYTF; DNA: TGTGCCAGCAGCCCGACGGCGGAGAACTATGGCTACACCTTC
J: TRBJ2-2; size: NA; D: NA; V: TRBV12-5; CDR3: CASGLGLTGELFF; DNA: TGTGCTAGTGGTTTGGGCTTGACAGGGGAGCTGTTTTTT
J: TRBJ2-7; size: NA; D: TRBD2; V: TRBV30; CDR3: CAWTSGSWGEQYF; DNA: TGTGCCTGGACTAGCGGGAGTTGGGGCGAGCAGTACTTC
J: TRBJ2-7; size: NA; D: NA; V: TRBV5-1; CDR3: CASSLGGSEYEQYF; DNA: TGCGCCAGCAGCTTGGGCGGATCGGAATACGAGCAGTACTTC
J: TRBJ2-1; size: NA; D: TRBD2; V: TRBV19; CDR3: CASSTSSGRSNNEQFF; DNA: TGTGCCAGTAGTACCTCCAGCGGGAGATCGAACAATGAGCAGTTCTTC
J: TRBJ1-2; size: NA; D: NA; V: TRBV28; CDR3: CASSYPVGYGYTF; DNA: TGTGCCAGCAGTTACCCCGTGGGGTATGGCTACACCTTC
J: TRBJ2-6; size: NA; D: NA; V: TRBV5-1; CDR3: CASSPVGTGANVLTF; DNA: TGCGCCAGCAGCCCAGTAGGTACTGGGGCCAACGTCCTGACTTTC
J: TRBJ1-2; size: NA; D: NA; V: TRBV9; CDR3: CASSPRSSEGYGYTF; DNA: TGTGCCAGCAGCCCGCGTAGCTCGGAGGGCTATGGCTACACCTTC
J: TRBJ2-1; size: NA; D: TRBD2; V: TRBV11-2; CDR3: CASSYPGTSLNEQFF; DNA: TGTGCCAGCAGCTACCCAGGGACTAGCCTTAATGAGCAGTTCTTC
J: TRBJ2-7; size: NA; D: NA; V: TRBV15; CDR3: CATSRPELASSYEQYF; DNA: TGTGCCACCAGCAGACCGGAGCTAGCGAGCTCCTACGAGCAGTACTTC
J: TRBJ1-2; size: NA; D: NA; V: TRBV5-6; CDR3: CASSPLPHDGGYTF; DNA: TGTGCCAGCAGCCCCCTACCCCATGACGGTGGCTACACCTTC
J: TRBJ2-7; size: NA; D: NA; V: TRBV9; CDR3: CASSVAWSTSYEQYF; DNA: TGTGCCAGCAGCGTAGCTTGGTCGACCTCCTACGAGCAGTACTTC
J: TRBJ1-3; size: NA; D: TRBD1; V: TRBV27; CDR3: CASSPQGGSGNTIYF; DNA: TGTGCCAGCAGCCCCCAGGGGGGCTCTGGAAACACCATATATTTT
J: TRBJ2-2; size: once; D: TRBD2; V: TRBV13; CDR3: CASSHGTSGLKGGELFF; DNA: TGTGCCAGCAGCCACGGGACTAGCGGACTCAAGGGCGGGGAGCTGTTTTTT
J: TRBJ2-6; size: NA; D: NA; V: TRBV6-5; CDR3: CASRDPASGANVLTF; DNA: TGTGCCAGCAGGGATCCTGCCTCTGGGGCCAACGTCCTGACTTTC
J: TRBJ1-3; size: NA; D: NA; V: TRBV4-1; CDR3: CASSLVQTPGNTIYF; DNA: TGCGCCAGCAGCCTCGTGCAGACCCCTGGAAACACCATATATTTT
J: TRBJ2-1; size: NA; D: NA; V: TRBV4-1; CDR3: CASSQLTHNEQFF; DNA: TGCGCCAGCAGCCAACTGACTCACAATGAGCAGTTCTTC
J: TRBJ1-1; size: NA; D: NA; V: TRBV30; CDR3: CAYSGVGNTEAFF; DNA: TGTGCCTATTCAGGGGTGGGGAACACTGAAGCTTTCTTT
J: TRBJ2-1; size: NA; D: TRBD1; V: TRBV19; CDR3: CASRKTGTGINEQFF; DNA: TGTGCCAGTAGGAAAACCGGGACAGGGATAAATGAGCAGTTCTTC
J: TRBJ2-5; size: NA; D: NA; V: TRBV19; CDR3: CASRGTPKETQYF; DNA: TGTGCCAGTAGAGGGACACCCAAAGAGACCCAGTACTTC
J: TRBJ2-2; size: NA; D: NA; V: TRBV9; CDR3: CASSVEGLVTGELFF; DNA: TGTGCCAGCAGCGTTGAAGGTTTAGTGACCGGGGAGCTGTTTTTT
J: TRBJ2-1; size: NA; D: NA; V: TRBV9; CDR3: CASSVHQGGSQGEQFF; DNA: TGTGCCAGCAGCGTCCACCAGGGAGGTAGCCAGGGTGAGCAGTTCTTC
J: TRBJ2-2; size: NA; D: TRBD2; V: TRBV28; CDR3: CASSLPLAGVPPGELFF; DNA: TGTGCCAGCAGTTTACCCCTAGCGGGAGTACCCCCCGGGGAGCTGTTTTTT